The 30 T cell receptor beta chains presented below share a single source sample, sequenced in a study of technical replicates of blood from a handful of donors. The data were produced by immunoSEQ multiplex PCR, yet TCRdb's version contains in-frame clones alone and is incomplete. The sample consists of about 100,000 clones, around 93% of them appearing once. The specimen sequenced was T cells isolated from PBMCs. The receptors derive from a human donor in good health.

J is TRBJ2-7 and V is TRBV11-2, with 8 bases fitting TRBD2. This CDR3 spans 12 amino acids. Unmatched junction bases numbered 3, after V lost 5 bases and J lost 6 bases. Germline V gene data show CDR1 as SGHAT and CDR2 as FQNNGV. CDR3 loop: CASSRTSREQYF. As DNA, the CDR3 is TGTGCCAGCAGCCGGACTAGCCGCGAGCAGTACTTC.

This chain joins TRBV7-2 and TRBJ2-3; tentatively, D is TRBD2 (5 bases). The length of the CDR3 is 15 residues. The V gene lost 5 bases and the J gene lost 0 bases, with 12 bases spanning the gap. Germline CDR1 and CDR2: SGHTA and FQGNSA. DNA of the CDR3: TGTGCCAGCAGCCCCTATGACTATAGCACAGATACGCAGTATTTT. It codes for CASSPYDYSTDTQYF.

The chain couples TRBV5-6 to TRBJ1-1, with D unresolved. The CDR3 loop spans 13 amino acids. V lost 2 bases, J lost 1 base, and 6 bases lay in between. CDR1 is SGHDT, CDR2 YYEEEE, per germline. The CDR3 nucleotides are TGTGCCAGCAGCTTTCCCGGGAACACTGAAGCTTTCTTT. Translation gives CASSFPGNTEAFF.

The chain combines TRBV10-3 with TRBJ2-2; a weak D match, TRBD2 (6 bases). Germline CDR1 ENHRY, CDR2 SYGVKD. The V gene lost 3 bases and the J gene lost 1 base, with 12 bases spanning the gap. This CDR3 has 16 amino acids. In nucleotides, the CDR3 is TGTGCCATCAGTGAAAGGAGTAGCGGGAACACCGGGGAGCTGTTTTTT. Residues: CAISERSSGNTGELFF.

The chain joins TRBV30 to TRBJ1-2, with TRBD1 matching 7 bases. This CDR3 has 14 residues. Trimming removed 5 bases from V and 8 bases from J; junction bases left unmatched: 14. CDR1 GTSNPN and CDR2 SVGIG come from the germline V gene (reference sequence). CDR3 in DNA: TGTGCCTGGGGTAGGACAGGCGACTTTGGGGGCTACACCTTC. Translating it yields CAWGRTGDFGGYTF. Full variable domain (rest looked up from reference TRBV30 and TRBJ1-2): SQTIHQWPATLVQPVGSPLSLECTVEGTSNPNLYWYRQAAGRGLQLLFYSVGIGQISSEVPQNLSASRPQDRQFILSSKKLLLSDSGFYLCAWGRTGDFGGYTFGSGTRLTVV.

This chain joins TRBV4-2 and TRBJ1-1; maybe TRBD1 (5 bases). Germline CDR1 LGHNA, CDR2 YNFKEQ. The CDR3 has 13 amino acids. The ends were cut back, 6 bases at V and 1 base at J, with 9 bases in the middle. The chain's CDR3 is CASRDTENTEAFF. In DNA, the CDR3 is TGTGCCAGCAGGGACACCGAGAACACTGAAGCTTTCTTT.

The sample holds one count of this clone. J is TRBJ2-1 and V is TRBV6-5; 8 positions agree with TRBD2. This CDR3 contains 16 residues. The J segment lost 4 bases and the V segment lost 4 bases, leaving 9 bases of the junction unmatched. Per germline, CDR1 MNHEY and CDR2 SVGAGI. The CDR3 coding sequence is TGTGCCAGCAGTTCAATACTAGCGGTATCATACAATGAGCAGTTCTTC. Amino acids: CASSSILAVSYNEQFF.

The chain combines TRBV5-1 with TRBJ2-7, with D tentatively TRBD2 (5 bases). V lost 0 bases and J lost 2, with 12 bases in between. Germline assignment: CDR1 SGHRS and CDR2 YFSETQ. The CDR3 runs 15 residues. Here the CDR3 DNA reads TGCGCCAGCAGCTTGGCGGAAAGGACTGCCTACGAGCAGTACTTC. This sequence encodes CASSLAERTAYEQYF.

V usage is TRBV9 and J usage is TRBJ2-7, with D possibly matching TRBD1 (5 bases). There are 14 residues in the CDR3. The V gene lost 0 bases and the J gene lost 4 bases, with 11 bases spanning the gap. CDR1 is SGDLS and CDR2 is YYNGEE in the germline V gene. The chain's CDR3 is CASSVGGQTYEQYF. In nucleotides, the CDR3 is TGTGCCAGCAGCGTAGGCGGACAAACTTACGAGCAGTACTTC. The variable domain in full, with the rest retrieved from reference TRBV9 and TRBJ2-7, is DSGVTQTPKHLITATGQRVTLRCSPRSGDLSVYWYQQSLDQGLQFLIQYYNGEERAKGNILERFSAQQFPDLHSELNLSSLELGDSALYFCASSVGGQTYEQYFGPGTRLTVT.

CDR3 nucleotide sequence: TGCGCCAGCAGCTTGGCTCCTGATTCCACGGCTGAAGCTTTCTTT. Translating it yields CASSLAPDSTAEAFF. The chain couples TRBV5-1 to TRBJ1-1; D gene uncertain. The CDR3 runs to 15 residues. The ends were cut back, 0 bases at V and 6 bases at J, with 15 bases in the middle. CDR1 and CDR2 (germline): SGHRS, YFSETQ. The full variable domain, its missing parts supplied by reference TRBV5-1 and TRBJ1-1, is KAGVTQTPRYLIKTRGQQVTLSCSPISGHRSVSWYQQTPGQGLQFLFEYFSETQRNKGNFPGRFSGRQFSNSRSEMNVSTLELGDSALYLCASSLAPDSTAEAFFGQGTRLTVV.

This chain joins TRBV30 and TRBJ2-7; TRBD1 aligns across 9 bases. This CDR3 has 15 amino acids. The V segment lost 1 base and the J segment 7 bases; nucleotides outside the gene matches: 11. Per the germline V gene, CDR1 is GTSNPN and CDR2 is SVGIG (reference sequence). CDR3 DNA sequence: TGTGCCTGGAGTGCCGGGACAGGGAGGGGAAGGGAGCAGTACTTC. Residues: CAWSAGTGRGREQYF. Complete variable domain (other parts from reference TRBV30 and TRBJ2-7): SQTIHQWPATLVQPVGSPLSLECTVEGTSNPNLYWYRQAAGRGLQLLFYSVGIGQISSEVPQNLSASRPQDRQFILSSKKLLLSDSGFYLCAWSAGTGRGREQYFGPGTRLTVT.

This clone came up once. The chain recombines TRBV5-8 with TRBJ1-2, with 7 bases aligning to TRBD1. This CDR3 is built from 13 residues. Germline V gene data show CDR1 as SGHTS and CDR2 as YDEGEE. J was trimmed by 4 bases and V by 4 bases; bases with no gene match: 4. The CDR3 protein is CASSPGTAYGYTF. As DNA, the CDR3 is TGTGCCAGCAGCCCCGGGACAGCCTATGGCTACACCTTC.

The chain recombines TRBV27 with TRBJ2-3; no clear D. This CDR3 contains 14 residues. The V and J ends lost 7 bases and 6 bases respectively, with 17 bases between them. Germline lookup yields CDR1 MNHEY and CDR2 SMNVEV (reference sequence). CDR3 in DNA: TGTGCCAGCAATCCCCGCTCAGATCTTGATACGCAGTATTTT. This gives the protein CASNPRSDLDTQYF.

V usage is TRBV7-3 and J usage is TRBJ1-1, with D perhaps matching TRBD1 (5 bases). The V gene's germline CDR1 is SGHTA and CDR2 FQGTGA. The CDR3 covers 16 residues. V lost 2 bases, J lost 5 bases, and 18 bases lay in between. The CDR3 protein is CASSLLISGGSTEAFF. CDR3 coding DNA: TGTGCCAGCAGCTTACTTATCTCCGGGGGGTCGACTGAAGCTTTCTTT.

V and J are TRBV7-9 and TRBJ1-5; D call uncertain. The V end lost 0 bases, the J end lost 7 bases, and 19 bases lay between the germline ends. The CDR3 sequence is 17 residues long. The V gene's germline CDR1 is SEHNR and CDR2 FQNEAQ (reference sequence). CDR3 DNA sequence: TGTGCCAGCAGCTTAGCGGAGGGCTGGATAAAGGAGCAGCCCCAGCATTTT. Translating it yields CASSLAEGWIKEQPQHF.

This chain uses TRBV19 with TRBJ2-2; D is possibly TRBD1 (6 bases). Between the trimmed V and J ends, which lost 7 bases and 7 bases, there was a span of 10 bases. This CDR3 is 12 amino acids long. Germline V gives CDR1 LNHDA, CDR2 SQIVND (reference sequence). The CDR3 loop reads CASKGVVGELFF. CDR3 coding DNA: TGTGCCAGTAAGGGGGTTGTCGGGGAGCTGTTTTTT.

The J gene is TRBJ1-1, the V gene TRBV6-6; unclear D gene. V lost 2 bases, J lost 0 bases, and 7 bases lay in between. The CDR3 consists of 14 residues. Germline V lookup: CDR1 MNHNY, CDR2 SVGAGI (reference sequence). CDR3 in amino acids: CASSYLGVNTEAFF. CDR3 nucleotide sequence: TGTGCCAGCAGTTACCTGGGAGTGAACACTGAAGCTTTCTTT.

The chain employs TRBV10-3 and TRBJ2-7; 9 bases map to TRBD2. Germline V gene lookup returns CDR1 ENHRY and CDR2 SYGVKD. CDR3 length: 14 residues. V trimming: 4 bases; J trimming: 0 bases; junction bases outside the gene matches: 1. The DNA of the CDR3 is TGTGCCATCAGTGGTAGCGGGAGCTCCTACGAGCAGTACTTC. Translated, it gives CAISGSGSSYEQYF.

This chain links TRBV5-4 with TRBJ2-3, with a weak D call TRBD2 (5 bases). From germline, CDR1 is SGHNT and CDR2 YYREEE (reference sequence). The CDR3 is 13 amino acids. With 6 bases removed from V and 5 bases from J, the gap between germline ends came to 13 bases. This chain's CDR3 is CASISLERDTQYF. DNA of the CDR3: TGTGCCAGCATTTCACTAGAAAGAGATACGCAGTATTTT.

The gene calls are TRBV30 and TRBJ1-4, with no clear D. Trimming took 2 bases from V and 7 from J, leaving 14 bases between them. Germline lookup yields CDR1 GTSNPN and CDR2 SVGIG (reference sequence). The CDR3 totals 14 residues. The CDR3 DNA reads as TGTGCCTGGAGTCGTACCCTACCGGGTGAAAAACTGTTTTTT. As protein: CAWSRTLPGEKLFF.

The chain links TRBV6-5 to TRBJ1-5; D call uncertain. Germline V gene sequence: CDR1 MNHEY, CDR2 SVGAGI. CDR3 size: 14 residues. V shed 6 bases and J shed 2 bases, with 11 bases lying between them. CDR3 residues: CASRSQRGNQPQHF. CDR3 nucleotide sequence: TGTGCCAGCAGATCTCAGAGGGGCAATCAGCCCCAGCATTTT.

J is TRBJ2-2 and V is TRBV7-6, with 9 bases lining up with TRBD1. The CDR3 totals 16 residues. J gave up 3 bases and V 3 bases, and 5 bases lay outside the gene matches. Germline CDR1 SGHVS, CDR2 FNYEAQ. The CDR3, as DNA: TGTGCCAGCAGCTTCCCACAGGGGGCGGACACCGGGGAGCTGTTTTTT. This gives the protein CASSFPQGADTGELFF. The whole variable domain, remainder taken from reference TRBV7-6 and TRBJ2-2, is GAGVSQSPRYKVTKRGQDVALRCDPISGHVSLYWYRQALGQGPEFLTYFNYEAQQDKSGLPNDRFSAERPEGSISTLTIQRTEQRDSAMYRCASSFPQGADTGELFFGEGSRLTVL.

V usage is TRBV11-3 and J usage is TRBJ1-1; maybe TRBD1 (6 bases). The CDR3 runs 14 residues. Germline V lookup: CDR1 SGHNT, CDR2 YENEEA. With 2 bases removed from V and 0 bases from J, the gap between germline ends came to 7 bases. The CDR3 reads CASSLRGLNTEAFF. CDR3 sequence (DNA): TGTGCCAGCAGCTTAAGGGGGTTGAACACTGAAGCTTTCTTT.

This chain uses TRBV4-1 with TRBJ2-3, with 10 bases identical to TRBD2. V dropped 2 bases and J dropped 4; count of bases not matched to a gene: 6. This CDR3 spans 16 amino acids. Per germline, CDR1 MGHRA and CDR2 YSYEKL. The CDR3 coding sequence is TGCGCCAGCAGCCAACGGGCTAGCGGGAGCCCAGATACGCAGTATTTT. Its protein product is CASSQRASGSPDTQYF.

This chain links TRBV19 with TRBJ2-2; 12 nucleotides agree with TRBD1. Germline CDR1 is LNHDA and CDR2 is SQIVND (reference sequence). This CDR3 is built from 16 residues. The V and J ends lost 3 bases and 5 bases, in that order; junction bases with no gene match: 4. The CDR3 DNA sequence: TGTGCCAGTAGTATTGGGACAGGGGGCTCTACCGGGGAGCTGTTTTTT. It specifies CASSIGTGGSTGELFF.

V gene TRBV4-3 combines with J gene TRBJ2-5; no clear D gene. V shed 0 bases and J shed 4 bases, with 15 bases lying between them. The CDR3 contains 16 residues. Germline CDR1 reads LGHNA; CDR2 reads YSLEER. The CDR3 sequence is CASSQDYSSPAETQYF. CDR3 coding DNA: TGCGCCAGCAGCCAAGATTATTCGAGTCCCGCAGAGACCCAGTACTTC.

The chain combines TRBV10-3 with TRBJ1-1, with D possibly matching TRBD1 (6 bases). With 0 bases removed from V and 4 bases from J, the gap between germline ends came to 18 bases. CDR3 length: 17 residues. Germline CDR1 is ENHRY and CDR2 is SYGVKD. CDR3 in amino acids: CAISESAGGGSSTEAFF. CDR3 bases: TGTGCCATCAGTGAGTCGGCGGGGGGCGGTTCTAGCACTGAAGCTTTCTTT.

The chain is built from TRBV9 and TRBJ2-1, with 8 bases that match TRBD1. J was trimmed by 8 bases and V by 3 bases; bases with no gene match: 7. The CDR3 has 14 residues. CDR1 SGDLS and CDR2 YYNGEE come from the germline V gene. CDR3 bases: TGTGCCAGCAGCGGCGGGGCAGGGGGCCATGAGCAGTTCTTC. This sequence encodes CASSGGAGGHEQFF.

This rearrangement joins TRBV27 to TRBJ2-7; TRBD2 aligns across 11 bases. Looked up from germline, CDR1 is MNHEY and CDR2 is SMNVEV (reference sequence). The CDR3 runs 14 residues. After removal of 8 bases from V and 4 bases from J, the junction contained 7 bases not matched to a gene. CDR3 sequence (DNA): TGTGCCAGCCGATTGCTAGCGGGAGGTTACGAGCAGTACTTC. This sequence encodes CASRLLAGGYEQYF.

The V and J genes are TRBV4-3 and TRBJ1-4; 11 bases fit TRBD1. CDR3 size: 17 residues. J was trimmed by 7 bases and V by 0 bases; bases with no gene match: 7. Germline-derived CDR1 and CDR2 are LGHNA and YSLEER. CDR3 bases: TGCGCCAGCAGCCAAGATCCCCCCGGGACAGGGGGTGAAAAACTGTTTTTT. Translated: CASSQDPPGTGGEKLFF.